These 31 T cell receptor beta chains originate from one sample sequenced in a study of OX40 agonist ivuxolimab in advanced cancers. Clones were sequenced by immunoSEQ multiplex PCR, and TCRdb holds only the in-frame ones, with some missing. The sample shows tens of thousands of clones, about 87% of them seen only once. The input for sequencing was CD4+ or CD8+ T cells sorted from blood, taken in a trial of the OX40 agonist ivuxolimab. Every receptor here comes from an adult with an advanced solid tumor such as melanoma, head and neck, liver or kidney cancer.

The J gene is TRBJ1-5, the V gene TRBV9; a weak D match, TRBD1 (6 bases). V lost 0 bases and J 4 bases, leaving 8 bases between the germline ends. Germline values: CDR1 SGDLS, CDR2 YYNGEE. The CDR3 runs 14 residues. CDR3 loop: CASSVGQGNQPQHF. As DNA, the CDR3 is TGTGCCAGCAGCGTAGGTCAGGGGAATCAGCCCCAGCATTTT.

J is TRBJ2-5 and V is TRBV27, with TRBD2 matching over 12 bases. Per the germline V gene, CDR1 is MNHEY and CDR2 is SMNVEV (reference sequence). Germline trimming cut 5 bases from V and 4 bases from J; bases unmatched to any gene: 2. The CDR3 covers 14 residues. The CDR3 protein is CASSAGLAGETQYF. The CDR3 region has the DNA TGTGCCAGCAGTGCGGGACTAGCGGGAGAGACCCAGTACTTC.

The V call is TRBV5-1, the J call TRBJ2-7, with TRBD1 matching 7 bases. V dropped 4 bases and J dropped 3; count of bases not matched to a gene: 7. From germline, CDR1 is SGHRS and CDR2 YFSETQ. This CDR3 region has 14 residues. This CDR3 is CASSMVQGNYEQYF. CDR3 in DNA: TGCGCCAGCAGCATGGTACAGGGGAACTACGAGCAGTACTTC.

The chain has TRBV14 and TRBJ1-1; TRBD1 is a possible D gene (6 bases). The CDR3 runs to 14 residues. Deletions cut 8 bases from V and 0 bases from J, with 13 bases between. CDR1 is SGHDN and CDR2 is FVKESK in the germline V gene. Written as DNA, the CDR3 is TGTGCCAGCGCTAGGGGGGGGATGAACACTGAAGCTTTCTTT. The encoded protein is CASARGGMNTEAFF.

The rearrangement links TRBV11-1 to TRBJ2-7; 9 nucleotides align to TRBD1. Trimming at V came to 6 bases and at J to 5 bases, leaving 8 bases not matched to a gene. CDR1 is SGHAT, CDR2 FQDESV, per germline (reference sequence). The CDR3 has 14 residues. The CDR3 region has the DNA TGTGCCAGCAGTCCCCGGGACAGGGCCCACGAGCAGTACTTC. The encoded protein is CASSPRDRAHEQYF. Full variable domain (outside the CDR3, taken from reference TRBV11-1 and TRBJ2-7): EAEVAQSPRYKITEKSQAVAFWCDPISGHATLYWYRQILGQGPELLVQFQDESVVDDSQLPKDRFSAERLKGVDSTLKIQPAELGDSAMYLCASSPRDRAHEQYFGPGTRLTVT.

This chain links TRBV27 with TRBJ1-5; TRBD1 might be the D (6 bases). V dropped 7 bases and J dropped 3 bases, with 25 bases sitting between them. Germline assignment: CDR1 MNHEY and CDR2 SMNVEV (reference sequence). CDR3 size: 18 residues. CDR3 sequence (DNA): TGTGCCAGCACCTTCGAGGGCGGGGGGGGGCCCTACAATCAGCCCCAGCATTTT. The encoded protein is CASTFEGGGGPYNQPQHF.

The chain combines TRBV21-1 with TRBJ2-1; the D call in the table, TRBD1, was not verified against the DNA. TRBV21-1 is a pseudogene locus. The length of the CDR3 is 15 residues. This CDR3 is CASSKLRGQGGEQFF. For the CDR3, the DNA is TGTGCCAGCAGCAAACTTAGAGGACAGGGAGGTGAGCAGTTCTTC.

This chain joins TRBV19 and TRBJ1-5, with TRBD1 as a possible D gene (5 bases). The length of the CDR3 is 13 residues. Germline V gene data show CDR1 as LNHDA and CDR2 as SQIVND (reference sequence). The V gene lost 7 bases and the J gene lost 2 bases, with 9 bases spanning the gap. The CDR3 DNA is TGTGCCAGTAAAGGGGAAGGCAATCAGCCCCAGCATTTT. Its translation is CASKGEGNQPQHF.

The CDR3 DNA is TGTGCCAGTAGTAGGCTCATCCAAGAGACCCAGTACTTC. It specifies CASSRLIQETQYF. This chain links TRBV19 with TRBJ2-5; D unresolved. Germline V gives CDR1 LNHDA, CDR2 SQIVND (reference sequence). V dropped 4 bases and J dropped 1 base, with 7 bases sitting between them. CDR3 size: 13 residues.

The genes are TRBV6-6 and TRBJ2-1; D might be TRBD1 (5 bases). Germline loops: CDR1 MNHNY, CDR2 SVGAGI (reference sequence). Between the trimmed V and J ends, which lost 0 bases and 9 bases, there was a span of 9 bases. CDR3 length: 13 residues. The CDR3, as DNA: TGTGCCAGCAGTTACTCGGGCAGGGCTGAGCAGTTCTTC. As protein: CASSYSGRAEQFF.

The chain carries TRBV7-8 and TRBJ1-2; possible D gene TRBD1, 5 bases. V lost 2 bases, J lost 4 bases, and 8 bases lay in between. This CDR3 is 13 amino acids long. CDR1 is SGHVS, CDR2 FQNEAQ, per germline. The CDR3 region is CASSLTTAYGYTF. The CDR3 DNA follows: TGTGCCAGCAGCTTAACGACAGCCTATGGCTACACCTTC. Based on the CDR3 plus reference TRBV7-8 and TRBJ1-2, the full variable domain is GAGVSQSPRYKVAKRGQDVALRCDPISGHVSLFWYQQALGQGPEFLTYFQNEAQLDKSGLPSDRFFAERPEGSVSTLKIQRTQQEDSAVYLCASSLTTAYGYTFGSGTRLTVV.

This clone was counted a single time. The chain uses TRBV7-3 and TRBJ2-2, with 7 bases lining up with TRBD1. Losses at the gene ends were 4 bases for V and 0 bases for J; bases not matched to a gene: 2. This CDR3 has 15 amino acids. Per germline, CDR1 SGHTA and CDR2 FQGTGA. CDR3 in DNA: TGTGCCAGCAGCTCGGACAGGACGAACACCGGGGAGCTGTTTTTT. Its protein product is CASSSDRTNTGELFF.

This clone was counted a single time. The rearrangement joins TRBV9 to TRBJ2-7, with D perhaps matching TRBD1 or TRBD2 (5 bases each). Trimming shortened V by 3 bases and J by 3 bases, and 10 bases separated the two germline ends. Germline V gene lookup returns CDR1 SGDLS and CDR2 YYNGEE. The CDR3 runs 13 residues. The CDR3 nucleotides read TGTGCCAGCAGCGGGGGGATGGACTACGAGCAGTACTTC. Its translation: CASSGGMDYEQYF.

This chain links TRBV5-6 with TRBJ1-5, with 7 bases fitting TRBD1. V shed 4 bases, J shed 6 bases, and the junction held 4 bases outside the gene matches. The CDR3 covers 13 residues. Per the germline V gene, CDR1 is SGHDT and CDR2 is YYEEEE. The CDR3 sequence: CASSLTGAQPQHF. The CDR3 nucleotides read TGTGCCAGCAGCCTAACAGGGGCTCAGCCCCAGCATTTT.

The sample holds one count of this clone. This rearrangement joins TRBV6-5 to TRBJ1-1; no definite D call. Trimming removed 3 bases from V and 1 base from J, with 6 bases in between. The CDR3 loop spans 13 amino acids. Germline V gene lookup returns CDR1 MNHEY and CDR2 SVGAGI. CDR3 in amino acids: CASSYNRNTEAFF. The DNA of the CDR3 is TGTGCCAGCAGTTATAACAGGAACACTGAAGCTTTCTTT.

The chain employs TRBV9 and TRBJ2-1, with 7 bases that match TRBD2. This CDR3 region has 13 residues. Germline values: CDR1 SGDLS, CDR2 YYNGEE. After removal of 5 bases from V and 9 bases from J, the junction contained 8 bases not matched to a gene. This CDR3 reads CASSSGLVGEQFF. As DNA, the CDR3 is TGTGCCAGCAGTTCAGGACTAGTCGGTGAGCAGTTCTTC.

This rearrangement joins TRBV28 to TRBJ1-2; weak D call: TRBD1 (6 bases). Germline V gene lookup returns CDR1 MDHEN and CDR2 SYDVKM. The CDR3 is 16 amino acids. Trimming shortened V by 2 bases and J by 4 bases, and 17 bases separated the two germline ends. The CDR3: CASSLMTGAASYGYTF. CDR3 sequence (DNA): TGTGCCAGCAGTTTAATGACGGGGGCGGCCTCCTATGGCTACACCTTC.

The chain has TRBV11-2 and TRBJ1-1; TRBD1 might be the D (5 bases). The V end lost 5 bases, the J end lost 1 base, and 8 bases lay between the germline ends. CDR3 size: 13 residues. The germline V gene encodes CDR1 SGHAT and CDR2 FQNNGV. CDR3 amino acids: CASSNQGNTEAFF. The CDR3 DNA follows: TGTGCCAGCAGCAACCAGGGGAACACTGAAGCTTTCTTT.

The rearrangement uses TRBV19 and TRBJ2-1, with 7 bases matching TRBD2. The CDR3 runs 17 residues. Per germline, CDR1 LNHDA and CDR2 SQIVND (reference sequence). Trimming removed 6 bases from V and 6 bases from J; junction bases left unmatched: 17. This chain's CDR3 is CASSLTGVGRLFNEQFF. Written as DNA, the CDR3 is TGTGCCAGTAGCCTAACTGGGGTCGGGAGGCTCTTCAATGAGCAGTTCTTC.

The chain carries TRBV5-4 and TRBJ1-3; D possibly corresponds to TRBD1 (6 bases). V was pared by 4 bases and J by 5 bases, with 16 bases between. The germline CDR1 and CDR2 sequences are SGHNT and YYREEE (reference sequence). There are 15 residues in the CDR3. The DNA for the CDR3 is TGTGCCAGCAGCGGGAGGACAGACACTCGAAACACCATATATTTT. It is translated as CASSGRTDTRNTIYF.

The rearrangement uses TRBV4-3 and TRBJ1-6, with 8 bases that match TRBD1. Germline V gene sequence: CDR1 LGHNA, CDR2 YSLEER. The V gene end was trimmed by 1 base and the J gene end by 8 bases; junction bases not matched to a gene: 4. The CDR3 runs 15 residues. The CDR3 region has the DNA TGCGCCAGCAGCCAAGCGTACAGGGGGGATTCACCCCTCCACTTT. Its protein is CASSQAYRGDSPLHF.

The chain combines TRBV20-1 with TRBJ1-5; D possibly corresponds to TRBD1 (5 bases). The CDR3 contains 11 residues. The germline V gene encodes CDR1 DFQATT and CDR2 SNEGSKA (reference sequence). V was cut by 6 bases and J by 5 bases, with 8 bases left in between. CDR3 nucleotide sequence: TGCAGTGCACGGGGGGATCAGCCCCAGCATTTT. Its translation: CSARGDQPQHF.

The chain has TRBV29-1 and TRBJ2-7; D may correspond to TRBD1 or TRBD2 (5 bases each). Per the germline V gene, CDR1 is SQVTM and CDR2 is ANQGSEA. The CDR3 has 13 amino acids. The CDR3 region has the DNA TGCAGTGCCGGGGCGGGTCTCTCCTACGAGCAGTACTTC. Its translation is CSAGAGLSYEQYF.

The chain uses TRBV18 and TRBJ1-5, with no clear D. V was clipped by 0 bases and J by 2 bases, with 14 bases between them. This CDR3 is built from 17 residues. From germline, CDR1 is KGHSH and CDR2 LQKENI. The CDR3 is CASSPPLRSTGNQPQHF. CDR3 nucleotide sequence: TGTGCCAGCTCACCACCACTTCGCTCAACTGGCAATCAGCCCCAGCATTTT.

V gene TRBV9 combines with J gene TRBJ2-2, with a possible D match to TRBD1 (6 bases). CDR3 length equals 12 residues. CDR1 is SGDLS, CDR2 YYNGEE, per germline. V lost 7 bases and J lost 6, with 10 bases in between. CDR3 DNA: TGTGCCAGCCAGGGGACGCCCGGGGAGCTGTTTTTT. Translation: CASQGTPGELFF.

As DNA, the CDR3 is TGCAGCGTTGAAAGGGGATTCGGCACAGATACGCAGTATTTT. This gives the protein CSVERGFGTDTQYF. This chain uses TRBV29-1 with TRBJ2-3, with D perhaps TRBD1 (5 bases). CDR1 SQVTM and CDR2 ANQGSEA come from the germline V gene. The CDR3 has 14 residues. V shed 2 bases and J shed 1 base, with 10 bases lying between them.

V is TRBV20-1 and J is TRBJ2-1; TRBD2 is a possible D gene (5 bases). Germline assignment: CDR1 DFQATT and CDR2 SNEGSKA (reference sequence). This CDR3 spans 10 amino acids. With 3 bases removed from V and 15 bases from J, the gap between germline ends came to 12 bases. The CDR3 DNA follows: TGCAGTGCTAGTAGAGGGTGGCTGTTCTTC. This translates into CSASRGWLFF.

The rearrangement uses TRBV6-5 and TRBJ2-7; unclear D gene. The CDR3 extends over 14 amino acids. Germline CDR1 and CDR2: MNHEY and SVGAGI. The germline V and J ends were trimmed by 6 bases and 1 base, with 13 bases remaining between them. The CDR3 loop is CASSPTKLSYEQYF. The CDR3 nucleotides read TGTGCCAGCAGCCCTACGAAGCTTTCCTACGAGCAGTACTTC.

This clone was detected once. V usage is TRBV29-1 and J usage is TRBJ2-1, with 7 bases identical to TRBD1. The CDR3 is 15 residues long. The germline V gene encodes CDR1 SQVTM and CDR2 ANQGSEA. The ends lost 1 base at V and 3 bases at J; junction bases unmatched: 6. CDR3 region: CSVEVRGPFYNEQFF. CDR3 in DNA: TGCAGCGTTGAAGTGAGGGGGCCCTTCTACAATGAGCAGTTCTTC.

The J gene is TRBJ2-7, the V gene TRBV28; 10 bases align to TRBD2. V shed 4 bases, J shed 6 bases, and the junction held 12 bases outside the gene matches. From germline, CDR1 is MDHEN and CDR2 SYDVKM. This CDR3 comprises 16 residues. The CDR3 bases are TGTGCCAGCAGTTCCCCGGTTAGCGGGAGGTCCGCCGAGCAGTACTTC. Its protein is CASSSPVSGRSAEQYF.

The chain joins TRBV10-2 to TRBJ2-2; D is unresolved. This CDR3 is built from 13 residues. The germline gives CDR1 WSHSY, CDR2 SAAADI. The germline V and J ends were trimmed by 7 bases and 6 bases, with 12 bases remaining between them. The CDR3 sequence: CASNADGPGELFF. In nucleotides, the CDR3 is TGCGCCAGCAATGCAGACGGCCCCGGGGAGCTGTTTTTT.